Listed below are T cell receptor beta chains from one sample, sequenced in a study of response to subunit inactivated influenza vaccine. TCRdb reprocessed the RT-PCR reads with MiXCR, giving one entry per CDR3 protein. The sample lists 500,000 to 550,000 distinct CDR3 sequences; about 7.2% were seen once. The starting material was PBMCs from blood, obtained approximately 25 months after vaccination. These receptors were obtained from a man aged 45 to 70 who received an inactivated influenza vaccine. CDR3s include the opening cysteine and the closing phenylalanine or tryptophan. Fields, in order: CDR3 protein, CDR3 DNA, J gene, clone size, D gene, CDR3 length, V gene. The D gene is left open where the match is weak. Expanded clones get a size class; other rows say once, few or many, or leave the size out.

CDR3: CSAREILSGTYEQYF
DNA: TGCAGTGCTAGAGAGATCCTTAGCGGGACCTACGAGCAGTACTTC
J: TRBJ2-7
size: few
D: TRBD2
length: 15
V: TRBV20-1

CDR3: CASSGDLGQPQHF
DNA: TGCGCCAGCAGCGGCGACCTCGGTCAGCCCCAGCATTTT
J: TRBJ1-5
size: few
D: NA
length: 13
V: TRBV5-1

CDR3: CASRQRANSRSYEQYF
DNA: TGTGCCAGCAGACAACGGGCAAATAGCCGTTCCTACGAGCAGTACTTC
J: TRBJ2-7
size: NA
D: NA
length: 16
V: TRBV28

CDR3: CASSQSGPDRGLRASYEQYF
DNA: TGCGCCAGCAGTCAATCGGGGCCGGACAGGGGGCTTCGGGCGTCCTACGAGCAGTACTTC
J: TRBJ2-7
size: NA
D: TRBD1
length: 20
V: TRBV23-1

CDR3: CASSGTVSSYEQYF
DNA: TGTGCCAGCAGTGGGACAGTCTCTTCCTACGAGCAGTACTTC
J: TRBJ2-7
size: few
D: NA
length: 14
V: TRBV6-1

CDR3: CASARSSGRFDEQFF
DNA: TGTGCCAGCGCTAGGAGTAGCGGGAGGTTTGATGAGCAGTTCTTC
J: TRBJ2-1
size: NA
D: TRBD2
length: 15
V: TRBV7-3

CDR3: CASSPSSGNQPQHF
DNA: TGTGCCAGCTCACCAAGCAGCGGGAATCAGCCCCAGCATTTT
J: TRBJ1-5
size: few
D: NA
length: 14
V: TRBV18

CDR3: CASSFIYRGQRAFF
DNA: TGTGCCAGCAGTTTCATATACAGGGGGCAGCGGGCTTTCTTT
J: TRBJ1-1
size: NA
D: TRBD1
length: 14
V: TRBV28

CDR3: CASRATSGAFGEQFF
DNA: TGTGCTAGTCGGGCGACTAGCGGAGCCTTTGGTGAGCAGTTCTTC
J: TRBJ2-1
size: NA
D: TRBD2
length: 15
V: TRBV12-5

CDR3: CASSEGTSGRTSFF
DNA: TGTGCCAGCAGCGAGGGGACTAGCGGGAGGACGTCGTTCTTC
J: TRBJ2-1
size: many
D: TRBD2
length: 14
V: TRBV9

CDR3: CSARLPSGGPDTQYF
DNA: TGCAGTGCTAGACTTCCTAGCGGGGGACCAGATACGCAGTATTTT
J: TRBJ2-3
size: few
D: TRBD2
length: 15
V: TRBV20-1

CDR3: CASGQGSRITQYF
DNA: TGTGCCAGCGGACAGGGGTCCCGGATTACGCAGTATTTT
J: TRBJ2-3
size: many
D: TRBD1
length: 13
V: TRBV12-3/TRBV12-4

CDR3: CASRGLAGVSSEQYF
DNA: TGTGCCAGCAGGGGACTAGCGGGAGTATCGAGCGAGCAGTACTTC
J: TRBJ2-7
size: few
D: TRBD2
length: 15
V: TRBV6-2/TRBV6-3

CDR3: CASGGTSGGLEQFF
DNA: TGCGCCAGCGGAGGGACTAGCGGGGGTCTTGAGCAGTTCTTC
J: TRBJ2-1
size: NA
D: TRBD2
length: 14
V: TRBV5-1

CDR3: CASSLAVTGTEAFF
DNA: TGTGCCAGCAGCTTAGCGGTAACGGGGACTGAAGCTTTCTTT
J: TRBJ1-1
size: few
D: NA
length: 14
V: TRBV7-9

CDR3: CASSSSGVGNEKLFF
DNA: TGTGCCAGCAGTTCCTCAGGGGTCGGTAATGAAAAACTGTTTTTT
J: TRBJ1-4
size: NA
D: NA
length: 15
V: TRBV6-5

CDR3: CASSQVSVVGGFKNIQYF
DNA: TGTGCCAGCAGCCAAGTATCTGTGGTAGGGGGCTTCAAAAACATTCAGTACTTC
J: TRBJ2-4
size: few
D: TRBD1
length: 18
V: TRBV14